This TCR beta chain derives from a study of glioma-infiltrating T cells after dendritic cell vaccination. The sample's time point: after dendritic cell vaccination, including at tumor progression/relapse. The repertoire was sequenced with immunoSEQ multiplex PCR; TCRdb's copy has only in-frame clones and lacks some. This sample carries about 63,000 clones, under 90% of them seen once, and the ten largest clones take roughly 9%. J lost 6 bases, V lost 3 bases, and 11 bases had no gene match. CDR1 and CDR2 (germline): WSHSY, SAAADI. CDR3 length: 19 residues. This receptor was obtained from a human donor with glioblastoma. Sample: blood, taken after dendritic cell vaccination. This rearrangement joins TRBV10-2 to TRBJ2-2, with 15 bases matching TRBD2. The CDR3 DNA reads TGCGCCAGCAGTGATCGGACTAGCGGGGGGGCCCAAGGGCCCGGGGAGCTGTTTTTT. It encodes CASSDRTSGGAQGPGELFF.